Each of the 28 T cell receptor beta chains below was sequenced from the same sample in a study of technical replicates of blood from a handful of donors. The assay was immunoSEQ multiplex PCR, and TCRdb's table has in-frame clones only and misses some. Counted here are about 79,000 clones, about 91% occurring once; the ten biggest clones make up under 0.5%. Sequenced material: T cells isolated from PBMCs. All receptors derive from a human donor in good health. Some clones in this sample may be carry-over from other donors' samples.

The CDR3 sequence is CASSRTWAGAYNEQFF. In DNA, the CDR3 is TGTGCCAGCAGCCGGACGTGGGCGGGCGCTTACAATGAGCAGTTCTTC. The chain couples TRBV7-2 to TRBJ2-1, with D possibly being TRBD2 (5 bases). With 5 bases removed from V and 4 bases from J, the gap between germline ends came to 18 bases. Germline CDR1 is SGHTA and CDR2 is FQGNSA. The CDR3 extends over 16 amino acids. The complete variable domain, with remaining parts taken from reference TRBV7-2 and TRBJ2-1, reads GAGVSQSPSNKVTEKGKDVELRCDPISGHTALYWYRQSLGQGLEFLIYFQGNSAPDKSGLPSDRFSAERTGGSVSTLTIQRTQQEDSAVYLCASSRTWAGAYNEQFFGPGTRLTVL.

This sequence joins TRBV6-5 and TRBJ1-5, with D maybe TRBD1 (5 bases). The germline gives CDR1 MNHEY, CDR2 SVGAGI. This CDR3 contains 14 residues. The V gene lost 0 bases and the J gene lost 7 bases, with 10 bases spanning the gap. The CDR3 here is CASSYSPGNQPQHF. DNA of the CDR3: TGTGCCAGCAGTTACTCCCCAGGGAACCAGCCCCAGCATTTT.

The V gene is TRBV7-9, the J gene TRBJ1-2; D uncertain. V lost 5 bases to trimming and J lost 8 bases, with 12 bases between them. The CDR3 runs 12 residues. Germline lookup yields CDR1 SEHNR and CDR2 FQNEAQ (reference sequence). CDR3 in amino acids: CASSQGLGGYTF. The CDR3 DNA reads TGTGCCAGCAGCCAAGGACTAGGAGGCTACACCTTC.

V gene TRBV9 combines with J gene TRBJ1-1, with TRBD1 identical over 7 bases. The germline gives CDR1 SGDLS, CDR2 YYNGEE. V lost 3 bases and J lost 2; bases outside the gene matches: 13. This CDR3 contains 17 residues. In nucleotides, the CDR3 is TGTGCCAGCAGCGGCCTATCGGGACAGAGAATAAACACTGAAGCTTTCTTT. Encoded protein: CASSGLSGQRINTEAFF.

The chain joins TRBV10-3 to TRBJ2-7, with D possibly being TRBD1 (5 bases). Per germline, CDR1 ENHRY and CDR2 SYGVKD. The CDR3 consists of 13 residues. The V end lost 2 bases, the J end lost 0 bases, and 5 bases lay between the germline ends. The CDR3 is CAISEGHSYEQYF. In DNA form, the CDR3 reads TGTGCCATCAGTGAGGGACACTCCTACGAGCAGTACTTC.

The gene calls are TRBV6-1 and TRBJ2-7; D unclear. Looked up from germline, CDR1 is MNHNS and CDR2 is SASEGT. The germline V and J ends were trimmed by 2 bases and 4 bases, with 6 bases remaining between them. CDR3 length: 12 amino acids. CDR3 nucleotide sequence: TGTGCCAGCAGTGAAAACGCGTACGAGCAGTACTTC. Translating it yields CASSENAYEQYF.

The chain recombines TRBV4-1 with TRBJ2-1; 12 bases align to TRBD2. Germline V gene data show CDR1 as MGHRA and CDR2 as YSYEKL. This CDR3 contains 16 residues. V was pared by 2 bases and J by 4 bases, with 3 bases of the junction left unmatched. The CDR3 nucleotides are TGCGCCAGCAGCCAACTAGCGGGAGGGGGTTACAATGAGCAGTTCTTC. It translates to CASSQLAGGGYNEQFF.

In nucleotides, the CDR3 is TGTGCCAGCAGCCGTACTAGCTACACACGCACAGATACGCAGTATTTT. Protein product: CASSRTSYTRTDTQYF. The chain joins TRBV11-2 to TRBJ2-3; a weak D match, TRBD2 (6 bases). The CDR3 length is 16 residues. Germline CDR1 is SGHAT and CDR2 is FQNNGV. Trimming shortened V by 5 bases and J by 1 base, and 16 bases separated the two germline ends.

The rearrangement joins TRBV7-3 to TRBJ1-2; TRBD1 agrees at 9 bases. The germline CDR1 and CDR2 sequences are SGHTA and FQGTGA. V trimming: 5 bases; J trimming: 7 bases; junction bases outside the gene matches: 5. This CDR3 region has 13 residues. CDR3 amino acids: CASSPGTGIGYTF. The CDR3 DNA reads TGTGCCAGCAGCCCGGGGACAGGGATTGGCTACACCTTC.

The rearrangement uses TRBV19 and TRBJ1-2; 7 bases are a match to TRBD1. The CDR3 sequence is 14 residues long. V shed 3 bases and J 2 bases; nucleotides not matched to a gene: 3. The germline gives CDR1 LNHDA, CDR2 SQIVND (reference sequence). The CDR3 coding sequence is TGTGCCAGTAGTATTCTGGGACAGAACTATGGCTACACCTTC. Its translation: CASSILGQNYGYTF.

This chain connects TRBV19 to TRBJ2-2; D gene ambiguous. The V gene's germline CDR1 is LNHDA and CDR2 SQIVND (reference sequence). The V gene lost 3 bases and the J gene lost 2 bases, with 7 bases spanning the gap. There are 14 residues in the CDR3. CDR3: CASSISSNTGELFF. Written as DNA, the CDR3 is TGTGCCAGTAGTATTAGCTCAAACACCGGGGAGCTGTTTTTT.

The CDR3 reads CASSQSLAGLLPYEQYF. As DNA, the CDR3 is TGCGCCAGCAGCCAAAGTTTAGCGGGTTTACTCCCCTACGAGCAGTACTTC. J is TRBJ2-7 and V is TRBV4-1, with 7 nucleotides matching TRBD2. The CDR3 runs to 17 residues. The V gene's germline CDR1 is MGHRA and CDR2 YSYEKL. V lost 2 bases to trimming and J lost 2 bases; unmatched junction nucleotides: 12.

This chain's CDR3 is CASSQEIRLLSYEQYF. The CDR3 nucleotides are TGCGCCAGCAGCCAAGAAATAAGACTCCTCTCCTACGAGCAGTACTTC. The chain uses TRBV4-1 and TRBJ2-7; no reliable D call. The CDR3 contains 16 residues. CDR1 and CDR2 from the germline V gene are MGHRA and YSYEKL. The ends were cut back, 0 bases at V and 0 bases at J, with 12 bases in the middle.

This clone was observed a single time. The rearrangement links TRBV6-1 to TRBJ2-7; tentatively, D is TRBD1 (6 bases). This CDR3 has 14 residues. The germline CDR1 and CDR2 sequences are MNHNS and SASEGT. V dropped 8 bases and J dropped 3 bases, with 17 bases sitting between them. CDR3 sequence (DNA): TGTGCCAGCGGGACCGGGACAAACTACTACGAGCAGTACTTC. Translation gives CASGTGTNYYEQYF.

This sequence joins TRBV30 and TRBJ2-3, with D uncertain. CDR1 and CDR2 from the germline V gene are GTSNPN and SVGIG (reference sequence). Trimming took off 4 bases at V and 3 bases at J, with 5 bases between the two ends. This CDR3 has 11 residues. CDR3 sequence: CAWTNTDTQYF. Here the CDR3 DNA reads TGTGCCTGGACCAATACAGATACGCAGTATTTT. The full variable domain, with the rest looked up from reference TRBV30 and TRBJ2-3, is SQTIHQWPATLVQPVGSPLSLECTVEGTSNPNLYWYRQAAGRGLQLLFYSVGIGQISSEVPQNLSASRPQDRQFILSSKKLLLSDSGFYLCAWTNTDTQYFGPGTRLTVL.

The chain uses TRBV28 and TRBJ2-3; 7 nucleotides match TRBD1. The germline V gene encodes CDR1 MDHEN and CDR2 SYDVKM. V dropped 4 bases and J dropped 2; count of bases not matched to a gene: 15. This CDR3 contains 18 residues. The CDR3 spells CASSSLKGTDTNTDTQYF. The CDR3 DNA reads as TGTGCCAGCAGTTCTCTAAAAGGGACAGACACTAACACAGATACGCAGTATTTT. The complete variable domain, with remaining parts taken from reference TRBV28 and TRBJ2-3, reads DVKVTQSSRYLVKRTGEKVFLECVQDMDHENMFWYRQDPGLGLRLIYFSYDVKMKEKGDIPEGYSVSREKKERFSLILESASTNQTSMYLCASSSLKGTDTNTDTQYFGPGTRLTVL.

The chain is built from TRBV9 and TRBJ1-2; D is unclear. The CDR3 runs to 11 residues. V lost 5 bases, J lost 8 bases, and 10 bases lay in between. CDR1 is SGDLS, CDR2 YYNGEE, per germline. CDR3 loop: CASRRSEGYTF. The CDR3 region has the DNA TGTGCCAGCAGGAGGTCGGAAGGCTACACCTTC.

This clone was counted once. The rearrangement joins TRBV11-1 to TRBJ1-4, with 9 bases lining up with TRBD1. CDR3 length equals 14 residues. V was pared by 6 bases and J by 12 bases, with 11 bases of the junction left unmatched. Germline CDR1 is SGHAT and CDR2 is FQDESV (reference sequence). In DNA form, the CDR3 reads TGTGCCAGCAGGAAGAAGGGACAGGGAGGGCAACTGTTTTTT. It encodes CASRKKGQGGQLFF.

This chain links TRBV5-1 with TRBJ2-2; TRBD1 might be the D (5 bases). CDR1 is SGHRS, CDR2 YFSETQ, per germline. This CDR3 contains 14 residues. Between the trimmed V and J ends, which lost 4 bases and 4 bases, there was a span of 11 bases. CDR3 amino acids: CASSPGQLTGELFF. In DNA, the CDR3 is TGCGCCAGCAGCCCAGGACAACTCACCGGGGAGCTGTTTTTT.

V is TRBV30 and J is TRBJ1-1; 7 bases line up with TRBD1. Germline V gives CDR1 GTSNPN, CDR2 SVGIG (reference sequence). The CDR3 runs to 14 residues. The V gene end was trimmed by 2 bases and the J gene end by 5 bases; junction bases not matched to a gene: 8. CDR3: CAWSRDRVWTEAFF. The CDR3 DNA reads TGTGCCTGGAGTAGAGACAGGGTATGGACTGAAGCTTTCTTT.

The chain has TRBV9 and TRBJ2-5, with unresolved D. With 0 bases removed from V and 1 base from J, the gap between germline ends came to 10 bases. The germline V gene has CDR1 SGDLS and CDR2 YYNGEE. This CDR3 is built from 15 residues. The CDR3 spells CASSVGTATQETQYF. The CDR3 DNA is TGTGCCAGCAGCGTAGGTACTGCAACCCAAGAGACCCAGTACTTC.

CDR3 coding DNA: TGTGCCAGCAGTTCCACAGGGTTGGGCTACACCTTC. Protein sequence: CASSSTGLGYTF. The chain is built from TRBV6-6 and TRBJ1-2; perhaps TRBD1 as D (6 bases). CDR3 length: 12 residues. Trimming removed 4 bases at V and 8 bases at J, with 11 bases between. Germline lookup yields CDR1 MNHNY and CDR2 SVGAGI (reference sequence).

This clone was recorded once. This chain links TRBV6-4 with TRBJ2-2; 9 positions match TRBD2. Per germline, CDR1 MRHNA and CDR2 SNTAGT. V was clipped by 2 bases and J by 1 base; unmatched bases: 2. The CDR3 contains 16 residues. The CDR3 loop reads CASSDGAGGNTGELFF. The CDR3 bases are TGTGCCAGCAGTGACGGAGCGGGAGGGAACACCGGGGAGCTGTTTTTT.

This sequence joins TRBV4-2 and TRBJ2-3; 8 bases are shared with TRBD2. This CDR3 has 18 residues. The junction had 12 bases not matched to a gene; V was cut back by 0 bases and J by 4 bases. CDR1 LGHNA and CDR2 YNFKEQ come from the germline V gene. The CDR3 region has the DNA TGTGCCAGCAGCCAAGATCCACCGGGAGGGGAGGGCGCAGATACGCAGTATTTT. It translates to CASSQDPPGGEGADTQYF.

The chain carries TRBV30 and TRBJ1-3, with 8 nucleotides matching TRBD1. CDR1 is GTSNPN, CDR2 SVGIG, per germline (reference sequence). The CDR3 has 15 amino acids. The J segment lost 0 bases and the V segment lost 3 bases, leaving 4 bases of the junction unmatched. DNA of the CDR3: TGTGCCTGGAGGCAGGGGGCCCTCTCTGGAAACACCATATATTTT. Translating gives CAWRQGALSGNTIYF.

The rearrangement links TRBV27 to TRBJ1-5; D is undetermined. Germline lookup yields CDR1 MNHEY and CDR2 SMNVEV (reference sequence). This CDR3 has 14 residues. Trimming removed 1 base from V and 4 bases from J, with 8 bases in between. CDR3 protein: CASSLWRENQPQHF. Here the CDR3 DNA reads TGTGCCAGCAGTTTATGGAGGGAAAATCAGCCCCAGCATTTT.

This clone has a single count. This chain joins TRBV9 and TRBJ2-2; D possibly corresponds to TRBD1 (5 bases). Between the trimmed V and J ends, which lost 6 bases and 5 bases, there was a span of 11 bases. Germline values: CDR1 SGDLS, CDR2 YYNGEE. The CDR3 consists of 13 residues. The CDR3 DNA sequence: TGTGCCAGCAAAGCAGGGATAACCGGGGAGCTGTTTTTT. It specifies CASKAGITGELFF.

V and J are TRBV9 and TRBJ1-1; TRBD1 agrees at 9 bases. Germline V gene data show CDR1 as SGDLS and CDR2 as YYNGEE. V lost 2 bases and J lost 1; bases outside the gene matches: 0. CDR3 length: 14 residues. CDR3 sequence (DNA): TGTGCCAGCAGCGTGGGACAGGGGAACACTGAAGCTTTCTTT. Protein: CASSVGQGNTEAFF.